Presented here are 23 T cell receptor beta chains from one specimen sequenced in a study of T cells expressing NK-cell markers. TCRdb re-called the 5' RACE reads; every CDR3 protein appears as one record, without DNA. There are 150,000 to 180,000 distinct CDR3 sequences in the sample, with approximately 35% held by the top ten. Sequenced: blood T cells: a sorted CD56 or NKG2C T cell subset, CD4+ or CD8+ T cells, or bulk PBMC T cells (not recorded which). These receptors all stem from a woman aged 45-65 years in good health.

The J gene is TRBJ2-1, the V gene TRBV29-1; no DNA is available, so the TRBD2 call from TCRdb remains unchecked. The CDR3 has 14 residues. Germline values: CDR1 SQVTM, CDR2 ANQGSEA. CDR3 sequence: CSVEGLAGDNEQFF.

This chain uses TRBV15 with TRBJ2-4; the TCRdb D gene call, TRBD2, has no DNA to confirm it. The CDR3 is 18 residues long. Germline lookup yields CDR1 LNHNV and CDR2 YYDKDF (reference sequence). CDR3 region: CATSRVVAGGAGGNIQYF.

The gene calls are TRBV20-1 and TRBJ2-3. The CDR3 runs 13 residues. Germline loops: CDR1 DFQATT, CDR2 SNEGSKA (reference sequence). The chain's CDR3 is CSGRVPNTDTQYF.

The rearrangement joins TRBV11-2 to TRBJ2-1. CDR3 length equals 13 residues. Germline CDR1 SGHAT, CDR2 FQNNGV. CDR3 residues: CASSLGQAYEQFF.

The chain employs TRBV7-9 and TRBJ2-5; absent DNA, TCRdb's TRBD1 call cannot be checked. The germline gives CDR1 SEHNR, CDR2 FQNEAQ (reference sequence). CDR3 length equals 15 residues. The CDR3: CASSPRPEGGETQYF.

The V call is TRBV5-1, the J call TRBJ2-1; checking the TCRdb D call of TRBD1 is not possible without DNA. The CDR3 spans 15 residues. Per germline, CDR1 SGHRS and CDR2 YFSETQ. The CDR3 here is CASSLRQGGYNEQFF.

CDR3 region: CASSLASVAGDLGDTQYF. The chain is built from TRBV5-1 and TRBJ2-3; TCRdb indicates TRBD2, and absent DNA this call remains unverified. The germline gives CDR1 SGHRS, CDR2 YFSETQ. This CDR3 spans 18 amino acids.

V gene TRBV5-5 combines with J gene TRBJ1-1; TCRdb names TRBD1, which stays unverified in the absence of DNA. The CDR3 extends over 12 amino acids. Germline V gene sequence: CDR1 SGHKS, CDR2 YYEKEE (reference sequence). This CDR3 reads CASSWLGAEAFF.

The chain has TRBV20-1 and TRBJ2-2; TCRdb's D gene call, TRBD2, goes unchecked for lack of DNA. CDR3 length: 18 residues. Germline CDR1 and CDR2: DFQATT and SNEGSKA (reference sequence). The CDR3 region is CSAVLTSGSPGDTGELFF.

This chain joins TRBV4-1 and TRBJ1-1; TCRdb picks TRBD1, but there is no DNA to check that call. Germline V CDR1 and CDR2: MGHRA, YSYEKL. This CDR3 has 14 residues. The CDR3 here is CASSQARGRSEAFF.

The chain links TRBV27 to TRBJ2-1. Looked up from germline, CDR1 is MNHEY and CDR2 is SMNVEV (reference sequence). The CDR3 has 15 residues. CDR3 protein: CASSSVGTSYNEQFF.

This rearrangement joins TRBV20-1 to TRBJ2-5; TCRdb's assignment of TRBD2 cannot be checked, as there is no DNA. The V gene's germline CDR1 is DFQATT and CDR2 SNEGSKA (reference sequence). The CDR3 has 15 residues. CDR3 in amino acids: CSARKLGLAEETQYF.

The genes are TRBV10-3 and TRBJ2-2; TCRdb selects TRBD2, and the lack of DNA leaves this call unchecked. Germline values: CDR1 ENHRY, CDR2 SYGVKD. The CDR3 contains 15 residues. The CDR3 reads CAISESRLVGGELFF.

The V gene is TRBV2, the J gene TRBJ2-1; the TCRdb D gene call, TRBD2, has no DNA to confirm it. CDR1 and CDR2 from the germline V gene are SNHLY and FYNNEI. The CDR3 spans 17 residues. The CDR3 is CASRGLAGESSYNEQFF.

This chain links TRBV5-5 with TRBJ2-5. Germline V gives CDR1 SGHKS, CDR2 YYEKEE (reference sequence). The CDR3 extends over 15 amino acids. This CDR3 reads CASSLWISLQETQYF. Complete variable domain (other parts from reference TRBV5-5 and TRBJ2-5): DAGVTQSPTHLIKTRGQQVTLRCSPISGHKSVSWYQQVLGQGPQFIFQYYEKEERGRGNFPDRFSARQFPNYSSELNVNALLLGDSALYLCASSLWISLQETQYFGPGTRLLVL.

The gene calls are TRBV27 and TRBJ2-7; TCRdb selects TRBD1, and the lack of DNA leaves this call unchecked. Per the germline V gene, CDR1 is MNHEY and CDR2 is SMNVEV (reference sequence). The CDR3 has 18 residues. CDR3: CASSPLGSGQGLYYEQYF.

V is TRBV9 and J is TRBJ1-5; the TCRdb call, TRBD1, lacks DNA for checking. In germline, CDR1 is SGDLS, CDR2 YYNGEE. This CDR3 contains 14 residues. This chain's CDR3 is CASSPGPQSQPQHF.

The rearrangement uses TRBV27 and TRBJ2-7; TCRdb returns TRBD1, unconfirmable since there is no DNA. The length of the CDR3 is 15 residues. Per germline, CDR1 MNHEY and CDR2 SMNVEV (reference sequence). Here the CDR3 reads CASSLSPGGYYEQYF.

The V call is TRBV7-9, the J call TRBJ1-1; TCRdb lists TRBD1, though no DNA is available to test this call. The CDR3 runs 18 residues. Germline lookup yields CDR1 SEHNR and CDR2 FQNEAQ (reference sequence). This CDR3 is CASSSSGGHLTLSTEAFF.

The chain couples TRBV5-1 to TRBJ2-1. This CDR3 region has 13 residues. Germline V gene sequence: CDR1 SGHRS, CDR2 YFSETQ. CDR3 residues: CASSLQPHNEQFF.

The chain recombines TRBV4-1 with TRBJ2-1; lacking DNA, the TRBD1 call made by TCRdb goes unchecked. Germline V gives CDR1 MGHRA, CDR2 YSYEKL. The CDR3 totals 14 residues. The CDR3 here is CASSRAGEANEQFF.

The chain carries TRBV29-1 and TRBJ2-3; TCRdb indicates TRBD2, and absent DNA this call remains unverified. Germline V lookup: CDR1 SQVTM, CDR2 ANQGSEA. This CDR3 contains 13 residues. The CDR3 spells CSVEGLAGDTQYF.

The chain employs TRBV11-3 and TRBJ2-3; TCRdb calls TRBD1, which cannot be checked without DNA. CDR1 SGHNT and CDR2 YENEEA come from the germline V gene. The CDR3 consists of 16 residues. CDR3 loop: CASSPRQGTSTDTQYF.